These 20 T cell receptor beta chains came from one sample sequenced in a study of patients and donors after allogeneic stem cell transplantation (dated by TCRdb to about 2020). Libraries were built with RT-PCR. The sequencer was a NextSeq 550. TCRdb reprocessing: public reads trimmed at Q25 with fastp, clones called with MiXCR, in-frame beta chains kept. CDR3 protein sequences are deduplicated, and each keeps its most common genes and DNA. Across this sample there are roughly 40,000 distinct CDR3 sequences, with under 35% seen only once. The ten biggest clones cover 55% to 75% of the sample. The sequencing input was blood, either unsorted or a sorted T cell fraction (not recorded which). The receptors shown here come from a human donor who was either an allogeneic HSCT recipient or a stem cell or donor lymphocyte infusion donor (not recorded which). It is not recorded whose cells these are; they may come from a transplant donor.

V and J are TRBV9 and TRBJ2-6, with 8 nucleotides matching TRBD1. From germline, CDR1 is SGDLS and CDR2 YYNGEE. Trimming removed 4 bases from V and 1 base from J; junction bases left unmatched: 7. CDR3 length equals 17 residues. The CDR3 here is CASSHRDRTSGANVLTF. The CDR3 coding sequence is TGTGCCAGCAGCCACCGGGACAGGACGTCTGGGGCCAACGTCCTGACTTTC.

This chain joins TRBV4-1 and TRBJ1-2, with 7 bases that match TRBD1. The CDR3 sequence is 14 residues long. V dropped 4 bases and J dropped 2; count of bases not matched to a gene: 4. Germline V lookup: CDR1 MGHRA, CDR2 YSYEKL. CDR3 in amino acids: CASSPDRTNYGYTF. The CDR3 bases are TGCGCCAGCAGCCCGGACAGGACAAACTATGGCTACACCTTC.

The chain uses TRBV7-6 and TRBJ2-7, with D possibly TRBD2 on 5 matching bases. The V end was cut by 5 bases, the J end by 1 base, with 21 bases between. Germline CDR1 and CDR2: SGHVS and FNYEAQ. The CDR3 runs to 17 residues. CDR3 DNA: TGTGCCAGCAGCCAACTCGGTATAGGAGGATTATCCTACGAGCAGTACTTC. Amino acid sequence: CASSQLGIGGLSYEQYF.

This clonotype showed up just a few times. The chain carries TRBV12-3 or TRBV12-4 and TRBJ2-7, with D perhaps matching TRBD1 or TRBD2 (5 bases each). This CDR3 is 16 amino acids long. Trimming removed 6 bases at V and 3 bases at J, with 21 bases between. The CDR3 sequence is CASSPRDPPRFYEQYF. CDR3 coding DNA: TGTGCCAGCAGCCCAAGGGACCCACCACGCTTCTACGAGCAGTACTTC.

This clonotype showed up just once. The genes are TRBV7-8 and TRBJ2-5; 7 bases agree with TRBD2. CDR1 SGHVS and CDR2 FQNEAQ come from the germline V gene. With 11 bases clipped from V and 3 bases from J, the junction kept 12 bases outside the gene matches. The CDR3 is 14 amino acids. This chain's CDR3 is CAGSRDYLKETQYF. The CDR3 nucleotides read TGTGCCGGATCCCGGGACTACCTCAAAGAGACCCAGTACTTC.

CDR3 in amino acids: CASSLSDAEQFF. DNA for the CDR3: TGCGCCAGCAGCTTAAGCGACGCTGAGCAGTTCTTC. The chain joins TRBV5-1 to TRBJ2-1, with D hard to call. The CDR3 is made up of 12 amino acids. Germline lookup yields CDR1 SGHRS and CDR2 YFSETQ. The V end was cut by 2 bases, the J end by 9 bases, with 9 bases between.

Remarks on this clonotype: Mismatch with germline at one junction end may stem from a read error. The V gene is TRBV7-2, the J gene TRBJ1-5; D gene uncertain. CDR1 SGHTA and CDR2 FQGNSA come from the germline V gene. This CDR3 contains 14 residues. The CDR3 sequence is CACSLVHNNQPQHF. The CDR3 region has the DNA TGTGCCTGCAGCTTAGTCCACAACAATCAGCCCCAGCATTTT.

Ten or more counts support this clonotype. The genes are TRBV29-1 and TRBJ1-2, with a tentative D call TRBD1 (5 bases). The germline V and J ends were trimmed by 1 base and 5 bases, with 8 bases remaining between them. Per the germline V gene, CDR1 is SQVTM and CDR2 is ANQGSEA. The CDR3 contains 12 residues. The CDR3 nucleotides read TGCAGCGTTGAAGTCGGGGGTTATGGCTACACCTTC. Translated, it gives CSVEVGGYGYTF.

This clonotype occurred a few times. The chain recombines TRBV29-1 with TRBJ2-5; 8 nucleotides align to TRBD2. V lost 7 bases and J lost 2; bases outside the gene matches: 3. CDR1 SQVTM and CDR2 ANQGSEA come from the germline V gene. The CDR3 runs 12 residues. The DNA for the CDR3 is TGCAGCGCAGAGCGGGGGCAAGAGACCCAGTACTTC. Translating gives CSAERGQETQYF.

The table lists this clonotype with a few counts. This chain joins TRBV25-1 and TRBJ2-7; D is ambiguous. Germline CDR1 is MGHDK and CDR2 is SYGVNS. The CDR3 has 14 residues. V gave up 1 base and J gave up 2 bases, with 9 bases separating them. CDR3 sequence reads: CASSESERTYEQYF. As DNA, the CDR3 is TGTGCCAGCAGTGAATCAGAAAGGACCTACGAGCAGTACTTC.

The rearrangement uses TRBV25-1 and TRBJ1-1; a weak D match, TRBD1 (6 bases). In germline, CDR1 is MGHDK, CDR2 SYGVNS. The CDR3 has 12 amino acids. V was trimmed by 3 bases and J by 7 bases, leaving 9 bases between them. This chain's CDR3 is CASSDLQGEAFF. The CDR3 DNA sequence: TGTGCCAGCAGTGACTTACAGGGTGAAGCTTTCTTT.

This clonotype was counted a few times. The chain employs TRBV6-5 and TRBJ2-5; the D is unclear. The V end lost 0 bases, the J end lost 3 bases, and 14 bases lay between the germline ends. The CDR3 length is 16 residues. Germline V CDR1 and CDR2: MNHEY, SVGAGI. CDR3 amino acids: CASSYSLPHAKETQYF. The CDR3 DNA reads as TGTGCCAGCAGTTACTCACTACCTCATGCTAAAGAGACCCAGTACTTC.

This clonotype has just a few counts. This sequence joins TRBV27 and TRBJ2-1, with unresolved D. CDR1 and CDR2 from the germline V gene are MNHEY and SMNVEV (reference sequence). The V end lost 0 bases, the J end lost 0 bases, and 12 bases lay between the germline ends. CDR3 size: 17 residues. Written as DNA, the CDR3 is TGTGCCAGCAGTTTATCGACCGGCGTTAGCTCCTACAATGAGCAGTTCTTC. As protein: CASSLSTGVSSYNEQFF.

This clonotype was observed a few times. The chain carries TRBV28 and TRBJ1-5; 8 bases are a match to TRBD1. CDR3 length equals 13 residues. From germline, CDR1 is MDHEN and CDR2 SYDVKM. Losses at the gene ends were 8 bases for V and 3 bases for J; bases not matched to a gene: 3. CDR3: CASGGQVNQPQHF. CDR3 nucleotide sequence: TGTGCCAGCGGGGGACAGGTCAATCAGCCCCAGCATTTT.

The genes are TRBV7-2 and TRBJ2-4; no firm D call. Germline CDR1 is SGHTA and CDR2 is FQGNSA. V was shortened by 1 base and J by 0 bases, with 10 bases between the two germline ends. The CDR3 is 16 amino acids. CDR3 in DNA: TGTGCCAGCAGCTTAGGGCAGACTTTAGCCAAAAACATTCAGTACTTC. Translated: CASSLGQTLAKNIQYF.

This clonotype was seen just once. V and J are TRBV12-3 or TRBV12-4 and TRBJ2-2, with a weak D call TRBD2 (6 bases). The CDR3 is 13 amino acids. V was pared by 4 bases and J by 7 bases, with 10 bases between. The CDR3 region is CASSWRGHGELFF. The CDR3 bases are TGTGCCAGCAGTTGGAGGGGTCACGGGGAGCTGTTTTTT.

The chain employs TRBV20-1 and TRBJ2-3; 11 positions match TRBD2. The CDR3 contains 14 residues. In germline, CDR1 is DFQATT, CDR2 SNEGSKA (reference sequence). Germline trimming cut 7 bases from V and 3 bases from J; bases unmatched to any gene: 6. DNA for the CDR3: TGCAGTGTCTTAGCGGGAGGGCCGACAGATACGCAGTATTTT. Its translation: CSVLAGGPTDTQYF.

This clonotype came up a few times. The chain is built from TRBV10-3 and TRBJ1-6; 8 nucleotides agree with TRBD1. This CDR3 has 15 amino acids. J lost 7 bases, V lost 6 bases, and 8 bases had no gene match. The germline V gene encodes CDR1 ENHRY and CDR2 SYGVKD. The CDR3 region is CAISDRGVGNSPLHF. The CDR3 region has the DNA TGTGCCATCAGCGACAGGGGAGTAGGCAATTCACCCCTCCACTTT.

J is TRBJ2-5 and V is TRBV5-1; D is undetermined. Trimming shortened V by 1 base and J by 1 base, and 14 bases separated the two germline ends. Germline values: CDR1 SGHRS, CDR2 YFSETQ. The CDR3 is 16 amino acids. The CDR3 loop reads CASSLWSLPPQETQYF. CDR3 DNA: TGCGCCAGCAGCTTGTGGAGTCTTCCACCCCAAGAGACCCAGTACTTC.

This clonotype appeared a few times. CDR3 coding DNA: TGTGCCAGCAGTCTCCCCTGGACAGGCACTGAAGCTTTCTTT. Translating it yields CASSLPWTGTEAFF. This chain joins TRBV28 and TRBJ1-1; 7 positions agree with TRBD1. V was pared by 5 bases and J by 4 bases, with 7 bases of the junction left unmatched. This CDR3 has 14 amino acids. CDR1 is MDHEN and CDR2 is SYDVKM in the germline V gene.